These T cell receptor beta chains were read from a single sample in a study of CD8 T cells in Susac syndrome. TCRdb called the immunoSEQ multiplex PCR reads again in MiXCR, with one record for every CDR3 protein. Of 150,000 to 190,000 distinct CDR3 sequences listed, about 95% were seen once; the top ten hold 0.15%. Material: CD8+ T cells from PBMCs. The source is a human donor with multiple sclerosis. Each CDR3 is given with its conserved first and last residue. A D gene is named only where the DNA matches it firmly. Only part of the rows carry a size: once, few, many, or a class if the clone is expanded.

j_call	v_call	clone_size	d_call	cdr3_aa	cdr3_nt
TRBJ2-7	TRBV19	-	-	CASSISDEQYF	TGTGCCAGTAGCATTAGCGACGAGCAGTACTTC
TRBJ2-2	TRBV30	-	-	CAWSPGYTGELFF	TGTGCCTGGAGTCCAGGCTACACCGGGGAGCTGTTTTTT
TRBJ1-2	TRBV27	-	TRBD1	CASSPPAGGRGYTF	TGTGCCAGCAGTCCCCCGGCAGGGGGTAGGGGCTACACCTTC
TRBJ2-1	TRBV27	-	TRBD1	CASSEYGDRGGNEQFF	TGTGCCAGCAGTGAATACGGGGACAGGGGGGGCAATGAGCAGTTCTTC
TRBJ2-3	TRBV13	-	TRBD1	CASNPGGQGTDTQYF	TGTGCCAGCAACCCCGGGGGACAGGGGACAGATACGCAGTATTTT
TRBJ2-2	TRBV29-1	-	TRBD1	CSVLRTGENTGELFF	TGCAGCGTTCTTCGGACAGGCGAGAACACCGGGGAGCTGTTTTTT
TRBJ1-5	TRBV4-1	once	TRBD1	CASSDRDRGNQPQHF	TGCGCCAGCAGCGACCGGGACAGGGGCAATCAGCCCCAGCATTTT
TRBJ2-3	TRBV4-1	-	-	CASSPGMSTDTQYF	TGCGCCAGCAGCCCAGGGATGAGCACAGATACGCAGTATTTT
TRBJ1-2	TRBV20-1	-	-	CSARDRDLPKGYYGYTF	TGCAGTGCTAGAGATCGGGATCTACCCAAGGGGTATTATGGCTACACCTTC
TRBJ2-5	TRBV6-1	-	TRBD2	CASSDKRGNKTQYF	TGTGCCAGCAGTGATAAGCGGGGGAATAAGACCCAGTACTTC
TRBJ2-5	TRBV9	-	-	CASSVASIPGETQYF	TGTGCCAGCAGCGTAGCAAGTATACCGGGAGAGACCCAGTACTTC
TRBJ2-7	TRBV6-1	-	TRBD1	CASRPRGTGPNYEQYF	TGTGCCAGCAGACCTCGAGGGACAGGTCCCAACTACGAGCAGTACTTC
TRBJ2-5	TRBV3-1	-	TRBD2	CASAPVGLAEQETQYF	TGTGCCAGCGCCCCGGTGGGACTAGCGGAACAAGAGACCCAGTACTTC
TRBJ2-3	TRBV30	once	TRBD1	CAWNRDRVPDTQYF	TGTGCCTGGAATAGAGACAGGGTGCCAGATACGCAGTATTTT
TRBJ2-1	TRBV6-5	-	-	CASSYGPDNEQFF	TGTGCCAGCAGTTACGGTCCAGACAATGAGCAGTTCTTC
TRBJ2-7	TRBV10-2	once	TRBD2	CASRLAANDEQYF	TGCGCCAGCAGACTAGCGGCTAACGACGAGCAGTACTTC
TRBJ2-1	TRBV7-3	-	TRBD1	CASSALGTGGNEQFF	TGTGCCAGCAGCGCCCTTGGGACAGGGGGCAATGAGCAGTTCTTC
TRBJ1-4	TRBV6-5	-	-	CASSYSPNEKLFF	TGTGCCAGCAGTTACTCGCCTAATGAAAAACTGTTTTTT
TRBJ2-1	TRBV3-1	-	TRBD2	CASSQVTSGGGNEQFF	TGTGCCAGCAGCCAAGTTACTAGCGGGGGGGGCAATGAGCAGTTCTTC
TRBJ2-3	TRBV18	-	-	CASSPPRHTDTQYF	TGTGCCAGCTCACCACCGAGGCACACAGATACGCAGTATTTT
TRBJ2-1	TRBV7-9	-	-	CASSPRGWGTDVEQFF	TGTGCCAGCAGCCCCCGGGGGTGGGGAACGGATGTTGAGCAGTTCTTC
TRBJ2-1	TRBV6-6	-	-	CATLPGAFNEQFF	TGTGCCACCCTCCCTGGGGCCTTCAATGAGCAGTTCTTC
TRBJ2-7	TRBV12-3/TRBV12-4	-	-	CASSLLPRNYEQYF	TGTGCCAGCAGTTTGCTCCCCAGAAACTACGAGCAGTACTTC
TRBJ2-4	TRBV30	-	-	CAWDPVGAKNIQYF	TGTGCCTGGGACCCTGTGGGGGCCAAAAACATTCAGTACTTC
TRBJ1-2	TRBV29-1	-	-	CSVGAGEVANYGYTF	TGCAGCGTTGGAGCAGGGGAGGTAGCTAACTATGGCTACACCTTC
TRBJ1-6	TRBV6-6	few	-	CASTMTWGNNSPLHF	TGTGCCAGCACTATGACTTGGGGAAATAATTCACCCCTCCACTTT
TRBJ2-5	TRBV20-1	-	TRBD2	CSASGQRGLWETQYF	TGCAGTGCTAGCGGACAGCGGGGGCTATGGGAGACCCAGTACTTC
TRBJ2-7	TRBV20-1	-	-	CSARERLSYEQYF	TGCAGTGCTAGAGAGCGTCTCTCCTACGAGCAGTACTTC
TRBJ2-1	TRBV7-8	-	-	CASSLSADLNNEQFF	TGTGCCAGCAGCTTATCCGCCGATTTAAACAATGAGCAGTTCTTC
TRBJ1-2	TRBV27	-	-	CASSSVGGRYGYTF	TGTGCCAGCAGTTCAGTAGGGGGGAGGTATGGCTACACCTTC
TRBJ2-1	TRBV27	-	-	CASSLRPGDEQFF	TGTGCCAGCAGTTTACGGCCGGGGGATGAGCAGTTCTTC
TRBJ2-3	TRBV14	-	-	CASSHYSGRYTDTQYF	TGTGCCAGCAGCCATTATTCGGGACGGTACACAGATACGCAGTATTTT
TRBJ1-1	TRBV29-1	once	-	CSVLLGAVNTEAFF	TGCAGCGTCCTACTAGGGGCCGTAAACACTGAAGCTTTCTTT
TRBJ2-1	TRBV6-2/TRBV6-3	-	-	CASSHGAGSFRDEQFF	TGTGCCAGCAGTCACGGGGCGGGGAGCTTTAGGGATGAGCAGTTCTTC
TRBJ1-1	TRBV6-5	once	-	CASRLQGPHPQAFF	TGTGCCAGCAGACTCCAGGGCCCTCACCCCCAAGCTTTCTTT
TRBJ1-1	TRBV29-1	-	TRBD1	CSVSLDRGSMNTEAFF	TGCAGCGTTTCCCTCGACAGGGGATCGATGAACACTGAAGCTTTCTTT
TRBJ1-2	TRBV30	-	TRBD1	CAWSGGQPFTF	TGTGCCTGGAGCGGGGGACAGCCATTCACCTTC
TRBJ2-3	TRBV13	-	TRBD2	CASSSRKAGRTLYF	TGTGCCAGCAGCTCGAGAAAAGCGGGGCGGACGCTTTATTTT
TRBJ1-1	TRBV14	-	-	CASSQAVYRVEGTEAFF	TGTGCCAGCAGCCAAGCCGTCTACAGGGTGGAAGGCACTGAAGCTTTCTTT
TRBJ1-2	TRBV6-5	-	-	CASSYSPGWDYGYTF	TGTGCCAGCAGTTACTCGCCTGGGTGGGACTATGGCTACACCTTC